The T cell receptor beta chain under discussion was sequenced for a study of T cell changes during pregnancy in multiple sclerosis (dated 2019 in TCRdb). Context from the whole study: The study examined how the T cell repertoire changed over the course of pregnancy in women with multiple sclerosis.

The library was obtained by the immunoSEQ multiplex PCR assay. TCRdb obtained this table from immuneACCESS and retained in-frame rearrangements with V and J assigned. These tables miss some clones; where compared with another copy, unresolved V genes account for less than half of the shortfall, and the remainder is unexplained. This sample lists approximately 37,000 clones; about 94% were detected once. About 1.8% of the sample lies in the top ten. V and J lose 5 bases and 5 bases, and a span of 10 bases separates them. Its CDR3 holds 14 amino acids, cysteine through phenylalanine. The kept DNA is CDR3 alone, 42 bases in frame from the first base. The germline V gene (reference sequence) supplies CDR1 MNHEY and CDR2 SMNVEV. A remark on this clone: The antigen this receptor binds is unknown. No base quality values were provided; no much bigger clone lies one nucleotide off.

The source was peripheral blood, collected in the third trimester of pregnancy. This receptor was identified in a female donor with multiple sclerosis, enrolled in a pregnancy study. The rearrangement combines TRBV27 with TRBJ1-6; matching of 6 bases hints at TRBD1 as the D gene. The DNA is as follows: TGTGCCAGCAGTCCGGACAGAGATAATTCACCCCTCCACTTT. Its protein product is CASSPDRDNSPLHF.